Listed here are 3 T cell receptor beta chains from one sample, sequenced in a study of T cells after yellow fever vaccination (dated by TCRdb to about 2019). Library creation used 5' RACE. Sequenced using an Illumina NovaSeq 6000. TCRdb passed the public sequencing reads through fastp at Q25 and MiXCR, retaining productive beta sequences. A single entry per CDR3 protein holds the most common genes and DNA from its merged rows. A total of about 310,000 distinct CDR3 sequences appear in this sample, approximately 3.8% of them only once. In total, the top ten clones hold around a quarter of the sample. This specimen's treatment or condition label, per the study, means: live attenuated yellow fever vaccine strain. Material: PBMCs, obtained on the day of the yellow fever booster vaccination. Receptor source: a man between 18 and 35 years old who received the YFV17D yellow fever vaccine.

This clonotype was seen a handful of times. The rearrangement joins TRBV4-1 to TRBJ2-1, with 8 bases aligning to TRBD2. This CDR3 has 16 amino acids. J gave up 0 bases and V 1 base, and 2 bases lay outside the gene matches. The germline CDR1 and CDR2 sequences are MGHRA and YSYEKL. CDR3 in amino acids: CASSQVAGSSYNEQFF. CDR3 DNA: TGCGCCAGCAGCCAAGTAGCGGGGTCCTCCTACAATGAGCAGTTCTTC.

This clonotype was seen ten or more times. The rearrangement joins TRBV7-8 to TRBJ2-3; no clear D gene. Trimming pared 3 bases from V and 4 bases from J, leaving 14 bases between. CDR1 and CDR2 (germline): SGHVS, FQNEAQ. The CDR3 contains 15 residues. The CDR3 bases are TGTGCCAGCAGCTTCTCCTCACGGAGCGCAGATACGCAGTATTTT. This gives the protein CASSFSSRSADTQYF.

Only a few counts were recorded for this clonotype. The chain has TRBV15 and TRBJ2-1; 7 positions match TRBD2. V was pared by 0 bases and J by 4 bases, with 3 bases of the junction left unmatched. CDR3 length: 15 residues. CDR1 is LNHNV and CDR2 is YYDKDF in the germline V gene (reference sequence). CDR3 protein: CATSRESGTYNEQFF. As DNA, the CDR3 is TGTGCCACCAGCAGAGAGAGCGGGACTTACAATGAGCAGTTCTTC. Based on the CDR3 plus reference TRBV15 and TRBJ2-1, the full variable domain is DAMVIQNPRYQVTQFGKPVTLSCSQTLNHNVMYWYQQKSSQAPKLLFHYYDKDFNNEADTPDNFQSRRPNTSFCFLDIRSPGLGDTAMYLCATSRESGTYNEQFFGPGTRLTVL.